This TCR beta chain was sequenced for a study of T cell responses to AZD1222 COVID-19 vaccine. Data came from immunoSEQ multiplex PCR; TCRdb stores just in-frame clones and leaves some out. The sample comprises 95,000 to 130,000 clones, around 90% of which are singletons, and 8% to 10% rests with the top ten. Trimming stripped 5 bases from V and 8 bases from J, with 18 bases between. CDR3 size: 14 residues. CDR1 is SGHAT, CDR2 FQNNGV, per germline. Sample: peripheral blood, taken on day 0 of AZD1222 vaccination. The chain has TRBV11-2 and TRBJ1-2, with D perhaps matching TRBD1 (6 bases). This clonotype was sampled from an adult in good health. CDR3 DNA: TGTGCCAGCAGCCCTCTTACAGGGAGAGTAGGCTACACCTTC. This translates into CASSPLTGRVGYTF.